This passage covers 32 T cell receptor beta chains from one sample sequenced in a study of regulatory T cells in long-lasting Graves disease (dated by TCRdb to 2020 to 2022). The meaning of the sample's time point label: newly diagnosed GD, antithyroid drugs for less than 3 months. RNA was extracted from PBMCs in TRIzol for both TCR sequencing and RNA sequencing. The library came from multiplex PCR. For sequencing, an Illumina HiSeq 4000 was employed. To build TCR beta libraries, CDR3 regions were amplified by Arm-PCR using iRepertoire HTBI primers. TCRdb redid the processing of the public reads, applying fastp at Q25 and MiXCR, and retained in-frame beta chains. CDR3 protein duplicates are merged, each entry listing the most common genes and DNA. Here the sample has more than 400,000 distinct CDR3 sequences; under 20% occur a single time. The top ten hold about 12% of the sample. These data were also filed under a second study, of T cells in Graves' hyperthyroidism and ophthalmopathy.

The sample here was peripheral blood mononuclear cells (PBMCs), taken at new diagnosis, from a patient treated with antithyroid drugs. The receptor source for this set is a man between 35 and 55 years old with Graves disease. Donor details come from another sample of the same person, matched by shared clones.

This clonotype was recorded at least ten times. The V call is TRBV5-1, the J call TRBJ2-3, with D possibly TRBD2 on 6 matching bases. The V end lost 7 bases, the J end lost 9 bases, and 18 bases lay between the germline ends. The V gene's germline CDR1 is SGHRS and CDR2 YFSETQ. CDR3 length: 13 amino acids. In DNA form, the CDR3 reads TGCGCCAGCTTCCACGGAGGGGCGGACACGCAGTATTTT. Translation: CASFHGGADTQYF. Using reference TRBV5-1 and TRBJ2-3 for the parts outside the CDR3, the full variable domain is KAGVTQTPRYLIKTRGQQVTLSCSPISGHRSVSWYQQTPGQGLQFLFEYFSETQRNKGNFPGRFSGRQFSNSRSEMNVSTLELGDSALYLCASFHGGADTQYFGPGTRLTVL.

The chain couples TRBV3-1 to TRBJ1-6; 9 bases line up with TRBD1. The CDR3 is 16 amino acids. The V segment lost 6 bases and the J segment 0 bases; nucleotides outside the gene matches: 3. Germline V gene lookup returns CDR1 LGHDT and CDR2 YNNKEL (reference sequence). The DNA of the CDR3 is TGTGCCAGCAGACAGGGGGCGAGCTCCTATAATTCACCCCTCCACTTT. Its translation is CASRQGASSYNSPLHF.

With respect to this clonotype: A single base separates this from a much larger clone, so it may be a read error. The genes are TRBV2 and TRBJ2-7; TRBD1 matches at 10 bases. V lost 6 bases, J lost 6 bases, and 2 bases stayed unmatched. The CDR3 covers 12 residues. CDR1 and CDR2 from the germline V gene are SNHLY and FYNNEI. The CDR3 DNA reads as TGTGCCAGCAGGGACAGGGGGAGCGAGCAGTACTTC. Amino acid sequence: CASRDRGSEQYF.

There are a few counts of this clonotype. The CDR3 protein is CASSPTGQGRAEAFF. In nucleotides, the CDR3 is TGTGCCAGCAGCCCGACTGGACAGGGGAGAGCTGAAGCTTTCTTT. This chain joins TRBV11-2 and TRBJ1-1; TRBD1 agrees at 9 bases. Germline values: CDR1 SGHAT, CDR2 FQNNGV. Unmatched junction bases numbered 10, after V lost 5 bases and J lost 6 bases. The CDR3 length is 15 residues.

This clonotype was counted ten times or more. The CDR3 spells CASSTSRRGNQPQHF. The CDR3, as DNA: TGTGCCAGCAGCACCAGTCGCAGGGGCAATCAGCCCCAGCATTTT. The chain is built from TRBV11-2 and TRBJ1-5, with D possibly being TRBD1 (5 bases). The CDR3 covers 15 residues. V shed 5 bases and J shed 2 bases, with 13 bases lying between them. CDR1 and CDR2 from the germline V gene are SGHAT and FQNNGV.

Regarding this clonotype: A clone one base away is much larger, so this may be a read error. This chain connects TRBV12-5 to TRBJ1-2; maybe TRBD1 (6 bases). Germline CDR1 and CDR2: LGHNT and FRNRAP. The CDR3 contains 14 residues. CDR3 residues: CASGSTGRNYGYIF. DNA for the CDR3: TGTGCTAGTGGTTCGACAGGCAGGAACTATGGCTACATCTTC.

This clonotype was found a few times. The CDR3 nucleotides read TGCGCCAGCAGCCAAGCTTGGATTAGCGGTGTTTCGAACACCGGGGAGCTGTTTTTT. As protein: CASSQAWISGVSNTGELFF. V usage is TRBV4-1 and J usage is TRBJ2-2, with a possible D match to TRBD2 (6 bases). V was cut by 1 base and J by 0 bases, with 18 bases left in between. This CDR3 is built from 19 residues. CDR1 is MGHRA, CDR2 YSYEKL, per germline.

The chain joins TRBV6-1 to TRBJ1-5, with 9 nucleotides matching TRBD1. The germline gives CDR1 MNHNS, CDR2 SASEGT. The length of the CDR3 is 13 residues. V lost 6 bases to trimming and J lost 8 bases; unmatched junction nucleotides: 5. The CDR3 is CASSTQGAKPQHF. The DNA of the CDR3 is TGTGCCAGCAGCACACAGGGGGCTAAGCCCCAGCATTTT.

This clonotype was picked up a small number of times. CDR3 DNA: TGTGCCAGCAGTGTCTCTAGCGGGAGTTTTTTCTACGAGCAGTACTTC. This encodes CASSVSSGSFFYEQYF. This chain links TRBV28 with TRBJ2-7; 10 bases line up with TRBD2. This CDR3 comprises 16 residues. V trimming: 5 bases; J trimming: 3 bases; junction bases outside the gene matches: 10. Looked up from germline, CDR1 is MDHEN and CDR2 is SYDVKM. The whole variable domain, remainder taken from reference TRBV28 and TRBJ2-7, is DVKVTQSSRYLVKRTGEKVFLECVQDMDHENMFWYRQDPGLGLRLIYFSYDVKMKEKGDIPEGYSVSREKKERFSLILESASTNQTSMYLCASSVSSGSFFYEQYFGPGTRLTVT.

The V call is TRBV6-1, the J call TRBJ1-1; D is unresolved. CDR1 MNHNS and CDR2 SASEGT come from the germline V gene. This CDR3 region has 13 residues. V lost 8 bases and J 0 bases, leaving 10 bases between the germline ends. The chain's CDR3 is CASFWEMNTEAFF. The CDR3 nucleotides are TGTGCCAGCTTCTGGGAAATGAACACTGAAGCTTTCTTT.

At least ten counts were recorded for this clonotype. The rearrangement joins TRBV6-2 or TRBV6-3 to TRBJ2-3; tentatively, D is TRBD1 (6 bases). V lost 5 bases and J 2 bases, leaving 11 bases between the germline ends. The CDR3 contains 14 residues. In germline, CDR1 is MNHEY, CDR2 SVGEGT. The CDR3 nucleotides read TGTGCCAGCAGTGGGGCAGGGGCCACAGATACGCAGTATTTT. Its translation: CASSGAGATDTQYF.

This clonotype was recorded at least ten times. V and J are TRBV7-2 and TRBJ1-5; 7 bases match TRBD1. V was clipped by 7 bases and J by 6 bases; unmatched bases: 6. Germline CDR1 reads SGHTA; CDR2 reads FQGNSA. CDR3 size: 13 residues. The CDR3: CASNYPGGQPQHF. CDR3 nucleotide sequence: TGTGCCAGCAACTATCCAGGGGGTCAGCCCCAGCATTTT.

This clonotype occurred many times. The rearrangement joins TRBV7-6 to TRBJ2-5, with 9 positions matching TRBD1. The CDR3 totals 13 residues. Trimming cost V 8 bases and J 2 bases; bases outside gene matches: 3. The germline CDR1 and CDR2 sequences are SGHVS and FNYEAQ. CDR3: CASGQGPQETQYF. DNA of the CDR3: TGTGCCAGCGGACAGGGGCCTCAAGAGACCCAGTACTTC. The variable domain in full, completed from reference TRBV7-6 and TRBJ2-5, reads GAGVSQSPRYKVTKRGQDVALRCDPISGHVSLYWYRQALGQGPEFLTYFNYEAQQDKSGLPNDRFSAERPEGSISTLTIQRTEQRDSAMYRCASGQGPQETQYFGPGTRLLVL.

This chain joins TRBV20-1 and TRBJ1-4; D is uncertain. The V end lost 2 bases, the J end lost 0 bases, and 4 bases lay between the germline ends. The CDR3 extends over 13 amino acids. The V gene's germline CDR1 is DFQATT and CDR2 SNEGSKA (reference sequence). CDR3 in DNA: TGCAGTGCTAGAAAGGCAACTAATGAAAAACTGTTTTTT. Its protein product is CSARKATNEKLFF.

This clonotype was counted ten times or more. This chain connects TRBV5-1 to TRBJ2-1, with TRBD1 identical over 8 bases. Germline V CDR1 and CDR2: SGHRS, YFSETQ. This CDR3 is 14 amino acids long. The V and J ends lost 0 bases and 9 bases, in that order; junction bases with no gene match: 5. The CDR3 reads CASSLAQGAREQFF. CDR3 in DNA: TGCGCCAGCAGCTTGGCGCAGGGGGCCCGTGAGCAGTTCTTC.

The genes are TRBV6-1 and TRBJ2-7, with a weak D call TRBD1 (7 bases). Trimming cost V 7 bases and J 7 bases, with 20 bases left between them. This CDR3 contains 14 residues. CDR1 is MNHNS, CDR2 SASEGT, per germline. The CDR3 sequence: CASKPTGPGGEQYF. The CDR3 nucleotides are TGTGCCAGCAAGCCGACAGGGCCAGGAGGGGAGCAGTACTTC.

This clonotype was seen more than once but under ten times. The V call is TRBV24-1, the J call TRBJ1-1; no clear D gene. Trimming removed 3 bases at V and 0 bases at J, with 4 bases between. Per germline, CDR1 KGHDR and CDR2 SFDVKD. The CDR3 is made up of 13 amino acids. CDR3 amino acids: CATSDDMNTEAFF. In DNA, the CDR3 is TGTGCCACCAGTGATGACATGAACACTGAAGCTTTCTTT.

This clonotype has a handful of counts. CDR3 amino acids: CASSIDPGLAGDASDTQYF. The CDR3 DNA reads as TGTGCCAGTAGTATAGACCCGGGACTAGCGGGAGACGCGTCAGATACGCAGTATTTT. The chain uses TRBV19 and TRBJ2-3, with 14 bases aligning to TRBD2. CDR1 and CDR2 from the germline V gene are LNHDA and SQIVND (reference sequence). The CDR3 is 19 residues long. Trimming cost V 0 bases and J 4 bases; bases outside gene matches: 9.

In this sample, this clonotype turned up many times. The chain employs TRBV30 and TRBJ1-1; a possible D gene is TRBD1 (5 bases). V shed 5 bases and J shed 1 base, with 11 bases lying between them. This CDR3 region has 13 residues. Germline-derived CDR1 and CDR2 are GTSNPN and SVGIG (reference sequence). CDR3 protein: CAWGQGWNTEAFF. The CDR3 DNA follows: TGTGCCTGGGGGCAGGGTTGGAACACTGAAGCTTTCTTT.

In this sample, this clonotype turned up many times. This chain connects TRBV12-5 to TRBJ2-6, with no clear D. The V end was cut by 7 bases, the J end by 0 bases, with 7 bases between. Germline loops: CDR1 LGHNT, CDR2 FRNRAP. The CDR3 sequence is 14 residues long. CDR3 sequence reads: CASARSSGANVLTF. The CDR3 DNA follows: TGTGCTAGTGCCCGTAGCTCTGGGGCCAACGTCCTGACTTTC. Full variable domain (rest looked up from reference TRBV12-5 and TRBJ2-6): DARVTQTPRHKVTEMGQEVTMRCQPILGHNTVFWYRQTMMQGLELLAYFRNRAPLDDSGMPKDRFSAEMPDATLATLKIQPSEPRDSAVYFCASARSSGANVLTFGAGSRLTVL.

J is TRBJ2-5 and V is TRBV27, with D unresolved. Trimming removed 3 bases from V and 5 bases from J, with 10 bases in between. The V gene's germline CDR1 is MNHEY and CDR2 SMNVEV (reference sequence). There are 13 residues in the CDR3. The CDR3 nucleotides read TGTGCCAGCAGTTTTAGGCTAGAGGAGACCCAGTACTTC. Protein sequence: CASSFRLEETQYF.

In the case of this clonotype: A clone one base away is much larger, so this may be a read error. The V call is TRBV11-3, the J call TRBJ1-6; TRBD1 agrees at 10 bases. This CDR3 contains 15 residues. The V and J ends lost 2 bases and 11 bases, in that order; junction bases with no gene match: 6. Germline loops: CDR1 SGHNT, CDR2 YENEEA. The CDR3 is CASSLTGQGYPPLHF. The CDR3 DNA follows: TGTGCCAGCAGCTTAACGGGACAGGGGTATCCACCCCTCCACTTT.

This clonotype has only a few counts. The chain joins TRBV10-2 to TRBJ2-1; 13 bases fit TRBD2. The CDR3 consists of 18 residues. V was clipped by 10 bases and J by 10 bases; unmatched bases: 22. Germline V gene data show CDR1 as WSHSY and CDR2 as SAAADI. CDR3 region: CATLLAGGPAHVFGEQFF. The CDR3 region has the DNA TGCGCCACCCTACTAGCGGGAGGGCCAGCCCATGTCTTCGGGGAGCAGTTCTTC.

This clonotype has just a few counts. V usage is TRBV28 and J usage is TRBJ1-1, with 7 positions matching TRBD1. Germline-derived CDR1 and CDR2 are MDHEN and SYDVKM. With V trimmed by 8 bases and J by 7 bases, 10 bases remained unmatched. The CDR3 spans 13 residues. CDR3 in amino acids: CASREGGDGEAFF. CDR3 nucleotide sequence: TGTGCCAGCCGGGAAGGGGGCGACGGTGAAGCTTTCTTT.

This clonotype was recorded at least ten times. V usage is TRBV7-3 and J usage is TRBJ1-1; TRBD1 agrees at 7 bases. V shed 5 bases and J 5 bases; nucleotides not matched to a gene: 5. The CDR3 extends over 13 amino acids. CDR1 SGHTA and CDR2 FQGTGA come from the germline V gene. Written as DNA, the CDR3 is TGTGCCAGCAGCGAAGACAGGGCTACTGAAGCTTTCTTT. This gives the protein CASSEDRATEAFF.

This chain uses TRBV28 with TRBJ2-5; D remains unclear. The V gene's germline CDR1 is MDHEN and CDR2 SYDVKM. V dropped 3 bases and J dropped 1 base, with 6 bases sitting between them. This CDR3 is built from 13 residues. The CDR3: CASSFDPQETQYF. DNA for the CDR3: TGTGCCAGCAGTTTTGATCCCCAAGAGACCCAGTACTTC.

Regarding this clonotype: A much bigger clone sits one base away, suggesting this may be a read error. The chain combines TRBV28 with TRBJ2-1; no clear D gene. Germline V CDR1 and CDR2: MDHEN, SYDVKM. V lost 7 bases and J 6 bases, leaving 16 bases between the germline ends. This CDR3 has 14 amino acids. The CDR3 protein is CASTRAYTSNEQFF. CDR3 sequence (DNA): TGTGCCAGCACACGAGCTTACACCTCCAATGAGCAGTTCTTC.

This clonotype was observed many times. The rearrangement uses TRBV7-3 and TRBJ2-1; D not certain. This CDR3 is built from 13 residues. The germline gives CDR1 SGHTA, CDR2 FQGTGA. Trimming cost V 5 bases and J 5 bases, with 10 bases left between them. The CDR3 nucleotides read TGTGCCAGCAGCCCCCAACCGGACAATGAGCAGTTCTTC. Translated, it gives CASSPQPDNEQFF.

This clonotype was counted ten times or more. The CDR3 here is CASRTPTDTQYF. The DNA for the CDR3 is TGTGCCAGCAGAACCCCCACAGATACGCAGTATTTT. The J gene is TRBJ2-3, the V gene TRBV28; no clear D. Trimming removed 6 bases from V and 2 bases from J, with 6 bases in between. Germline V gives CDR1 MDHEN, CDR2 SYDVKM. The CDR3 is 12 residues long.

J is TRBJ2-5 and V is TRBV14; TRBD2 matches at 7 bases. The CDR3 consists of 15 residues. Germline CDR1 SGHDN, CDR2 FVKESK. The V segment lost 4 bases and the J segment 10 bases; nucleotides outside the gene matches: 15. CDR3 loop: CASSPHGGIQEGQYF. DNA for the CDR3: TGTGCCAGCAGCCCCCACGGGGGGATCCAAGAGGGCCAGTACTTC.

Regarding this clonotype: A much larger clone is a single base away; this may be a read error. As the CDR3 is not closed by the conserved phenylalanine or tryptophan, this likely results from a read error. This sequence joins TRBV15 and TRBJ2-5; D tentatively reads TRBD1 or TRBD2 (6 bases each). The CDR3 spans 18 residues. Germline assignment: CDR1 LNHNV and CDR2 YYDKDF (reference sequence). V was pared by 5 bases and J by 5 bases, with 27 bases between. CDR3 sequence: CATSPQGGGRDMGETQYS. The CDR3 DNA reads as TGTGCCACCAGCCCACAAGGAGGGGGAAGGGATATGGGGGAGACCCAGTACTCC.

This clonotype was counted a single time. This sequence joins TRBV7-2 and TRBJ2-5; tentative D call: TRBD1 (5 bases). This CDR3 has 17 amino acids. V lost 5 bases and J lost 7, with 26 bases in between. Germline-derived CDR1 and CDR2 are SGHTA and FQGNSA. The CDR3 spells CASSGRAGFPTLGTQYF. CDR3 nucleotide sequence: TGTGCCAGCAGCGGCAGGGCTGGGTTCCCGACGCTTGGGACCCAGTACTTC.